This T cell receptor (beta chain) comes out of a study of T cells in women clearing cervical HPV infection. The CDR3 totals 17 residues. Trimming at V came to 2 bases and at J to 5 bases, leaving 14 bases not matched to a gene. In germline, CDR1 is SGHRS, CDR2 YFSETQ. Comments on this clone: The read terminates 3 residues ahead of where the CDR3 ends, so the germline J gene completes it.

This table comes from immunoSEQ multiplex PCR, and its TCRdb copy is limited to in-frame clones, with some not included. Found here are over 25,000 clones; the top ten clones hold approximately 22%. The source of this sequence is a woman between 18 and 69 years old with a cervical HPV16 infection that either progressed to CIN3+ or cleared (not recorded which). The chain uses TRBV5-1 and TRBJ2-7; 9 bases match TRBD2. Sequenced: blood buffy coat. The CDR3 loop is CASSLGYTAGGHNEQYF. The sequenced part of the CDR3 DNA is TGCGCCAGCAGCTTAGGGTATACGGCGGGAGGGCACAACGAG.